This entry describes one T cell receptor (beta chain). The V gene lost 0 bases and the J gene lost 1 base, with 12 bases spanning the gap. This CDR3 region has 15 residues. CDR1 and CDR2 from the germline V gene are GTSNPN and SVGIG (reference sequence). This sample stems from a study of blood T cell repertoires in COVID-19. TCRdb's copy holds only in-frame clones and misses some; the assay was immunoSEQ multiplex PCR. Here the sample spans about 280,000 clones, more than 80% being singletons. Across roughly 25 US areas, participants ranged in age from about 18 to 90 years. This TCR was sampled from a woman between 25 and 40 years old with acute COVID-19. The sequenced material came from PBMCs or T cells enriched from blood (not recorded which). The rearrangement joins TRBV30 to TRBJ1-1; the D gene is possibly TRBD1 (5 bases). CDR3 protein: CAWSVLGAGNTEAFF. The DNA of the CDR3 is TGTGCCTGGAGTGTACTTGGGGCAGGGAACACTGAAGCTTTCTTT.